This T cell receptor (beta chain) is drawn from a study of cytomegalovirus exposure and HLA in healthy donors. Study-wide results and limits: In a later analysis, a genetic analysis reported fewer productive-TCR N-insertions in an Asian-associated ancestry cluster than the cohort average. Immune exposure data for these donors was limited to CMV serostatus. Three chains linked to CMV were shown in vitro to be specific for CMV antigens.

About this clone: Its antigen is unidentified.

Primers: 60 Vbeta forward and 13 Jbeta reverse. Clones were sequenced by immunoSEQ multiplex PCR, and TCRdb holds only the in-frame ones, with some missing. The sample shows over 200,000 clones, roughly 80% of them seen only once. The CDR3 runs to 14 residues. Germline lookup yields CDR1 MGHDK and CDR2 SYGVNS. Trimming left V 0 bases short and J 8 bases short, with 13 bases between. V is TRBV25-1 and J is TRBJ1-2; D is possibly TRBD1 (5 bases). Sequenced: PBMCs. The clonotype comes from a woman between 40 and 50 years old in good health and CMV-seropositive. The CDR3 loop reads CASSEYGGAGGYTF. The CDR3 DNA is TGTGCCAGCAGTGAATATGGAGGGGCTGGGGGCTACACCTTC.